Given below is one TCR beta chain in context. CDR1 is SGHTS and CDR2 is YDEGEE in the germline V gene. The CDR3 is 16 residues long. With 4 bases clipped from V and 8 bases from J, the junction kept 12 bases outside the gene matches. Libraries were prepared by immunoSEQ multiplex PCR; TCRdb keeps only in-frame clonotypes and omits some of them. The table lists 75,000 to 100,000 clones, approximately 86% of them singletons. The data were obtained in a study of blood T cell repertoires in COVID-19. Overall study: PBMCs, B-cell-depleted T cells, or T cells were the source of the cDNA or gDNA that made up the material.

The TCR comes from a man in his sixties or seventies with acute or convalescent COVID-19. The rearrangement uses TRBV5-8 and TRBJ1-2, with 12 bases aligning to TRBD1. The sample comprised peripheral blood. The CDR3 is CASSRSERDRGLGYTF. In DNA form, the CDR3 reads TGTGCCAGCAGCCGGAGCGAACGGGACAGGGGGCTCGGCTACACCTTC.